The next 6 T cell receptor beta chains were all read from a single sample in a study of preoperative IRX-2 immunotherapy in early breast cancer (dated by TCRdb to about 2019). Libraries were built with the immunoSEQ multiplex PCR assay. In TCRdb, the immuneACCESS table is reduced to in-frame sequences with V and J assigned. These tables do not hold every clone; where another copy was compared, an unresolved V gene accounts for under half, and the others remain unexplained. This sample lists tens of thousands of clones; approximately 84% were detected once. Roughly 2.4% of the sample lies in the top ten. Explained via the paper, the treatment or condition label denotes: preoperative locoregional IRX-2 cytokine immunotherapy. The sample here was lymph node tissue, taken before IRX-2 immunotherapy. The receptors were gathered from a human donor with breast cancer.

J is TRBJ1-6 and V is TRBV11-3; 8 nucleotides agree with TRBD1. Germline V gene sequence: CDR1 SGHNT, CDR2 YENEEA. This CDR3 spans 17 amino acids. The V gene end was trimmed by 3 bases and the J gene end by 7 bases; junction bases not matched to a gene: 11. The DNA for the CDR3 is TGTGCCAGCAGCTTGGACAGGGCAATCTTACTCAATTCACCCCTCCACTTT. Translated: CASSLDRAILLNSPLHF.

The chain has TRBV5-1 and TRBJ1-1, with no clear D. Germline assignment: CDR1 SGHRS and CDR2 YFSETQ. CDR3 length: 15 amino acids. Trimming took 1 base from V and 2 from J, leaving 12 bases between them. The DNA for the CDR3 is TGCGCCAGCAGCTTGTGGGAAGCCCGAAACACTGAAGCTTTCTTT. Translating it yields CASSLWEARNTEAFF.

This clone appeared a single time. The chain links TRBV11-3 to TRBJ2-5; D is uncertain. CDR1 SGHNT and CDR2 YENEEA come from the germline V gene. The V end lost 3 bases, the J end lost 3 bases, and 11 bases lay between the germline ends. The CDR3 is made up of 14 amino acids. CDR3 protein: CASSLATAEETQYF. Here the CDR3 DNA reads TGTGCCAGCAGCTTGGCGACTGCTGAAGAGACCCAGTACTTC. The full variable domain, completed using reference TRBV11-3 and TRBJ2-5, is EAGVVQSPRYKIIEKKQPVAFWCNPISGHNTLYWYLQNLGQGPELLIRYENEEAVDDSQLPKDRFSAERLKGVDSTLKIQPAELGDSAVYLCASSLATAEETQYFGPGTRLLVL.

The chain recombines TRBV18 with TRBJ1-2; no clear D. V was pared by 4 bases and J by 1 base, with 4 bases between. CDR3 length equals 12 residues. The germline V gene has CDR1 KGHSH and CDR2 LQKENI. CDR3 nucleotide sequence: TGTGCCAGCTCACTAGATAACTATGGCTACACCTTC. This translates into CASSLDNYGYTF. Full variable domain (remainder filled in from reference TRBV18 and TRBJ1-2): NAGVMQNPRHLVRRRGQEARLRCSPMKGHSHVYWYRQLPEEGLKFMVYLQKENIIDESGMPKERFSAEFPKEGPSILRIQQVVRGDSAAYFCASSLDNYGYTFGSGTRLTVV.

This clone was observed a handful of times. The chain carries TRBV6-8 and TRBJ2-3, with 10 positions matching TRBD2. CDR1 and CDR2 from the germline V gene are MNHGY and SAAAGT. CDR3 length: 18 residues. V lost 5 bases and J lost 0; bases outside the gene matches: 11. In DNA form, the CDR3 reads TGTGCCAGCAGTCAAGAGCGGGGGGGCAAGTTTAGCACAGATACGCAGTATTTT. It yields the protein CASSQERGGKFSTDTQYF.

This rearrangement joins TRBV6-8 to TRBJ1-2; D might be TRBD1 (5 bases). The germline CDR1 and CDR2 sequences are MNHGY and SAAAGT. CDR3 length: 13 residues. Trimming cost V 4 bases and J 10 bases, with 16 bases left between them. The CDR3 sequence: CASSSGTAAAYTF. The CDR3 bases are TGTGCCAGCAGTTCGGGGACGGCTGCGGCCTACACCTTC.